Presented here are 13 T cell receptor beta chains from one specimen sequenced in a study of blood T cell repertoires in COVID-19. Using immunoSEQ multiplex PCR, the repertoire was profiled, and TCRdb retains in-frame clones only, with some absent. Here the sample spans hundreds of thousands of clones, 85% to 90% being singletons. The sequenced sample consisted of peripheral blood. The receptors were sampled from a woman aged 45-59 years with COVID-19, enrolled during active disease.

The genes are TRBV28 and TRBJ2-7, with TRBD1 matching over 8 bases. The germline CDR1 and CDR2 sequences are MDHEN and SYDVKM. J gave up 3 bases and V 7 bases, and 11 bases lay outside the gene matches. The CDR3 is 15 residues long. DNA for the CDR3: TGTGCCAGCACCCAACCGGGACAGGCCATCTACGAGCAGTACTTC. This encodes CASTQPGQAIYEQYF.

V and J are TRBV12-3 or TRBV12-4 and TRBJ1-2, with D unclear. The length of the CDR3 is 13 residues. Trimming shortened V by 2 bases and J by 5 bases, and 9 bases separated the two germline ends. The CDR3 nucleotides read TGTGCCAGCAGTTTACCCCCCGTATATGGCTACACCTTC. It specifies CASSLPPVYGYTF.

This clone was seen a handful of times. The CDR3 region has the DNA TGTGCCAGCAGCTTGGACCCCCAGGTGGCTGAGCAGTTCTTC. It yields the protein CASSLDPQVAEQFF. The V gene is TRBV5-6, the J gene TRBJ2-1; D ambiguous. The CDR3 runs to 14 residues. Per the germline V gene, CDR1 is SGHDT and CDR2 is YYEEEE. With 0 bases removed from V and 9 bases from J, the gap between germline ends came to 13 bases.

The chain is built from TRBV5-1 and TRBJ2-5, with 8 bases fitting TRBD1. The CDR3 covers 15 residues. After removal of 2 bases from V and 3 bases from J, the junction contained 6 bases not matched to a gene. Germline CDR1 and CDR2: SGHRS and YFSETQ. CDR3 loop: CASSLTTGVEETQYF. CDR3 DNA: TGCGCCAGCAGCTTAACGACAGGGGTGGAAGAGACCCAGTACTTC.

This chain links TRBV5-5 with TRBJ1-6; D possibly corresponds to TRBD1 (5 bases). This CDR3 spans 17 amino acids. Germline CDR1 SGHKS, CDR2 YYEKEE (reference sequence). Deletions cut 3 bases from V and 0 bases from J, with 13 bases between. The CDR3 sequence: CASSSSGRGSYNSPLHF. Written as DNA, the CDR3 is TGTGCCAGCAGCTCATCTGGTAGGGGCTCCTATAATTCACCCCTCCACTTT. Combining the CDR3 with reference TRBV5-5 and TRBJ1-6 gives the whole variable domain DAGVTQSPTHLIKTRGQQVTLRCSPISGHKSVSWYQQVLGQGPQFIFQYYEKEERGRGNFPDRFSARQFPNYSSELNVNALLLGDSALYLCASSSSGRGSYNSPLHFGNGTRLTVT.

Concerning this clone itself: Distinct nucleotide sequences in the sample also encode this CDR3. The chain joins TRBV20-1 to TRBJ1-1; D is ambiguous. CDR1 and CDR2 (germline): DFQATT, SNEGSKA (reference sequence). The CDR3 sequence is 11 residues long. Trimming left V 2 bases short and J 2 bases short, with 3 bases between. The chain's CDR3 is CSARLNTEAFF. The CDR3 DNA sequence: TGCAGTGCTAGATTAAACACTGAAGCTTTCTTT.

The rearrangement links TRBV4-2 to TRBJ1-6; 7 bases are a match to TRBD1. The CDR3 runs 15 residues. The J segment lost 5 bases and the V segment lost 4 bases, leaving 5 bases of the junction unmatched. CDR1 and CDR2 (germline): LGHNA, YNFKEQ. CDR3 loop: CASSPGQVHNSPLHF. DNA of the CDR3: TGTGCCAGCAGCCCTGGACAGGTTCATAATTCACCCCTCCACTTT.

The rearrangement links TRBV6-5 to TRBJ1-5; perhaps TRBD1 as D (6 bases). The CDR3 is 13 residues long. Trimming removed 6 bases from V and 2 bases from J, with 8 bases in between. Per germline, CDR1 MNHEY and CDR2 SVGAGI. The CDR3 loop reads CASSGQRNQPQHF. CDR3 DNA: TGTGCCAGCAGCGGACAGCGCAATCAGCCCCAGCATTTT.

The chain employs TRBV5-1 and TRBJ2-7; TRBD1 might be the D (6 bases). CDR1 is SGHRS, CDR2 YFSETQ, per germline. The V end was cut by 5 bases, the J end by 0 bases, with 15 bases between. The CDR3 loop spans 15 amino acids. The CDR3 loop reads CASRSQDRSSYEQYF. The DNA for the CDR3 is TGCGCCAGCAGATCTCAGGACAGAAGCTCCTACGAGCAGTACTTC. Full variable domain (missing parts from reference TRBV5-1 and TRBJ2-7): KAGVTQTPRYLIKTRGQQVTLSCSPISGHRSVSWYQQTPGQGLQFLFEYFSETQRNKGNFPGRFSGRQFSNSRSEMNVSTLELGDSALYLCASRSQDRSSYEQYFGPGTRLTVT.

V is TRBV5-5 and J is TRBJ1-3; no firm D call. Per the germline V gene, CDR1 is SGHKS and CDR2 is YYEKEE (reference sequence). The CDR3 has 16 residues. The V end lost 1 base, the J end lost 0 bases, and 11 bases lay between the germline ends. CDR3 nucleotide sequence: TGTGCCAGCAGCTTGACCCCGTCGAGCTCTGGAAACACCATATATTTT. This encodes CASSLTPSSSGNTIYF.

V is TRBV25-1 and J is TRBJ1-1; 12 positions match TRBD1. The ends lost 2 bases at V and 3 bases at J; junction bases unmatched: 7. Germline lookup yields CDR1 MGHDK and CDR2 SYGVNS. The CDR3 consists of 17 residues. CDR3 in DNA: TGTGCCAGCAGTGAAGGGACAGGGGGCGCCGAGGACACTGAAGCTTTCTTT. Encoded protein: CASSEGTGGAEDTEAFF.

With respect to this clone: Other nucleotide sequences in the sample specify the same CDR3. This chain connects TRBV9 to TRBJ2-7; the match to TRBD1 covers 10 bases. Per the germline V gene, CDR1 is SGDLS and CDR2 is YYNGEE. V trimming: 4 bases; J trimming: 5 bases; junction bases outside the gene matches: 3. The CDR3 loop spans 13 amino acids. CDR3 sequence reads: CASSPGQGNEQYF. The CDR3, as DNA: TGTGCCAGCAGCCCGGGACAGGGGAACGAGCAGTACTTC.

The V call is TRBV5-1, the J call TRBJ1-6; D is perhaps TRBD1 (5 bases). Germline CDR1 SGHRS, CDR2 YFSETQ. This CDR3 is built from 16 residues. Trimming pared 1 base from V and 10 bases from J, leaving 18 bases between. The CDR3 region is CASSLSDMGGGSPLHF. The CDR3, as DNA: TGCGCCAGCAGCTTGTCCGATATGGGGGGAGGATCACCCCTCCACTTT.